This paragraph covers one TCR beta chain sequence. Its antigen is currently unknown. The data stem from a study of cytomegalovirus exposure and HLA in healthy donors. Study as a whole: Tens of millions of unique TCRs from HLA-typed donors were held in an early release of data. The study, taken as a whole, reports: CMV serostatus alone was available as immune exposure information. Despite most TCR sequences being rare, some public TCRs occurred in many donors. The authors enumerated roughly 160 TCR beta chains as linked to cytomegalovirus.

PCR amplification relied on 60 Vbeta primers (plus 13 Jbeta primers). Data came from immunoSEQ multiplex PCR; TCRdb stores just in-frame clones and leaves some out. This repertoire shows 110,000 or so clones, over 75% found once; its top ten account for roughly 5%. The origin of this receptor is a woman aged 25-40 years in good health and CMV-seropositive. The specimen was PBMCs.

CDR3 region: CASSYQENTIYF. CDR3 in DNA: TGTGCCAGCAGTTACCAGGAAAACACCATATATTTT. The J gene is TRBJ1-3, the V gene TRBV6-6; unclear D gene. The V gene's germline CDR1 is MNHNY and CDR2 SVGAGI (reference sequence). This CDR3 comprises 12 residues. Trimming pared 2 bases from V and 6 bases from J, leaving 5 bases between.